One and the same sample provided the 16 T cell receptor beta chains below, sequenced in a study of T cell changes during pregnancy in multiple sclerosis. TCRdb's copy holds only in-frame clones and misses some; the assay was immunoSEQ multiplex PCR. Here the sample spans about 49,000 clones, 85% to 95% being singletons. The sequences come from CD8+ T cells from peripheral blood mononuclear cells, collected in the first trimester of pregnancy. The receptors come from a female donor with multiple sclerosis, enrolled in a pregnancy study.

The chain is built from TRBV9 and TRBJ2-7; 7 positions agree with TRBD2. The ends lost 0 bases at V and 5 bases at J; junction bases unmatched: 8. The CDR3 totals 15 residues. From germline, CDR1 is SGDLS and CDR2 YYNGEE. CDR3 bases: TGTGCCAGCAGCGTAGGAGGGAGGGCCCTCGACGAGCAGTACTTC. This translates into CASSVGGRALDEQYF.

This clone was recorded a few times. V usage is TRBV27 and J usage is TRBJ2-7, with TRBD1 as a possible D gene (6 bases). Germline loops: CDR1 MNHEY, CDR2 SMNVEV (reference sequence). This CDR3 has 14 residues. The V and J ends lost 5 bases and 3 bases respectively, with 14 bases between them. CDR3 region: CASSPRGPGYEQYF. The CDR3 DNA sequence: TGTGCCAGCAGTCCCAGGGGTCCGGGCTACGAGCAGTACTTC.

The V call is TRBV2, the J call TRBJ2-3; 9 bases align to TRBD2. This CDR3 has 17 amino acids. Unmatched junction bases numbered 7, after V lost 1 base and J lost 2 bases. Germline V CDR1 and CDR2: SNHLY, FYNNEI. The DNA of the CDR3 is TGTGCCAGCAGTGAAGGCACAGGACTAGCGCACACAGATACGCAGTATTTT. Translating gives CASSEGTGLAHTDTQYF.

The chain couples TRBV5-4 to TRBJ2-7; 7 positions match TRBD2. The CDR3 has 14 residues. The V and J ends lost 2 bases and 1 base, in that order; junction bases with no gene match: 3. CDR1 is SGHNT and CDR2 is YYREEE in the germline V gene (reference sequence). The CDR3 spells CASSFAAGSYEQYF. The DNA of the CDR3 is TGTGCCAGCAGCTTTGCAGCGGGGTCCTACGAGCAGTACTTC.

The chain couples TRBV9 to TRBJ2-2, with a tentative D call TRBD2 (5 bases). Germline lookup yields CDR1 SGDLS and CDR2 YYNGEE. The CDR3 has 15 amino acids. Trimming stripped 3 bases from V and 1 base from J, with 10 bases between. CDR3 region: CASSDLDLNTGELFF. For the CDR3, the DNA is TGTGCCAGCAGCGACTTGGACTTGAACACCGGGGAGCTGTTTTTT.

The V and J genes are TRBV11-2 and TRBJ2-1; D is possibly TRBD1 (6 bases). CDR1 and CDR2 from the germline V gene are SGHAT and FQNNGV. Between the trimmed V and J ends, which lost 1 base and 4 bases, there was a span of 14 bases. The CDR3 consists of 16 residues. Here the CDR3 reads CASSLAVVQGYNEQFF. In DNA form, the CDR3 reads TGTGCCAGCAGCTTAGCCGTAGTGCAGGGGTACAATGAGCAGTTCTTC.

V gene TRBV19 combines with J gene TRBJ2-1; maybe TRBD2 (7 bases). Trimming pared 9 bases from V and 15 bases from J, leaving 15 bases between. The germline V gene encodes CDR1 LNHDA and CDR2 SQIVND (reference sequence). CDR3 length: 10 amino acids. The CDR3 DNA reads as TGTGCCAGCTGGGGGGGCATATGGTTCTTC. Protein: CASWGGIWFF.

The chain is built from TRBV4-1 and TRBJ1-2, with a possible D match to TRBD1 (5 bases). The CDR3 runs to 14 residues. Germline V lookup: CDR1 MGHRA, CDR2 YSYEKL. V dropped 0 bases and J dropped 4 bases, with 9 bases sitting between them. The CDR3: CASSQDETVYGYTF. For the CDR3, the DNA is TGCGCCAGCAGCCAAGACGAGACAGTCTATGGCTACACCTTC.

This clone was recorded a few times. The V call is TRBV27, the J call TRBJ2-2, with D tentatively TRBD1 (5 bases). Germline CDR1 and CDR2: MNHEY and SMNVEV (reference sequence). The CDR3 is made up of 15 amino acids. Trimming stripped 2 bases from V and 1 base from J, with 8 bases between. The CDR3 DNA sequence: TGTGCCAGCAGTTTAGGGCAGGGGAACACCGGGGAGCTGTTTTTT. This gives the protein CASSLGQGNTGELFF.

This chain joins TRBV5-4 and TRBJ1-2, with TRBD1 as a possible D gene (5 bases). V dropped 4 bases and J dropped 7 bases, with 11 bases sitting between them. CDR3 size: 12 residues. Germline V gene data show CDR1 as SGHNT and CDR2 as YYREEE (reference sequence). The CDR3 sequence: CASSPDSIGYTF. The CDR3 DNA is TGTGCCAGCAGCCCCGACAGTATTGGCTACACCTTC.

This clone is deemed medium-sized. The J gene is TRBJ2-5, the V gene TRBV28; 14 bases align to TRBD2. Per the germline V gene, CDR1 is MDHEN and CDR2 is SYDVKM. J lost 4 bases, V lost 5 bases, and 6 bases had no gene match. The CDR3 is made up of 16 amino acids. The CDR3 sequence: CASSPPGLAGVETQYF. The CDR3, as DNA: TGTGCCAGCAGTCCGCCGGGACTAGCGGGAGTAGAGACCCAGTACTTC.

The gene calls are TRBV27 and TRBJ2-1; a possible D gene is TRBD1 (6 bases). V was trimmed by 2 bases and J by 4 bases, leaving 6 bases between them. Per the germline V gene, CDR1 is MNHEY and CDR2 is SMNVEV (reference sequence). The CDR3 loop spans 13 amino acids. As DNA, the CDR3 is TGTGCCAGCAGTTTAGACAGGTACAATGAGCAGTTCTTC. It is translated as CASSLDRYNEQFF.

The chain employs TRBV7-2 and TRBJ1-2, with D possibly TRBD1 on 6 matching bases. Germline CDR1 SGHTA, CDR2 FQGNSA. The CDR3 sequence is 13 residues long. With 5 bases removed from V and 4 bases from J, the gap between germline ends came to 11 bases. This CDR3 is CASSRGQTYGYTF. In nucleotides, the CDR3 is TGTGCCAGCAGCCGTGGACAGACCTATGGCTACACCTTC.

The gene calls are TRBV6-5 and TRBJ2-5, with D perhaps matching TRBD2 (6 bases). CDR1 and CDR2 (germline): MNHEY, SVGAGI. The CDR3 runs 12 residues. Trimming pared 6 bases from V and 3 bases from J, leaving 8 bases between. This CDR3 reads CASRGLEETQYF. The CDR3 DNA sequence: TGTGCCAGCAGGGGACTGGAAGAGACCCAGTACTTC.

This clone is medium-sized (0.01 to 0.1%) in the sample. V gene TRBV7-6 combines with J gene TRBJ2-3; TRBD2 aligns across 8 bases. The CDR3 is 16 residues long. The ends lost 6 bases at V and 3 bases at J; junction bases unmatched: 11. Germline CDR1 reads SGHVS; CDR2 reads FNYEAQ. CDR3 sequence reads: CASSPVRSGGTDTQYF. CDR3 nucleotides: TGTGCCAGCAGTCCCGTCCGGTCGGGAGGGACAGATACGCAGTATTTT.

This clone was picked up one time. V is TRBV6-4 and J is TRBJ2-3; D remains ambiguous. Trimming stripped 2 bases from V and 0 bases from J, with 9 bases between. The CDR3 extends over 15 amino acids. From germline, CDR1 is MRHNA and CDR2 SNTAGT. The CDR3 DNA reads TGTGCCAGCAGTGACGGCTTCTTTAGCACAGATACGCAGTATTTT. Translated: CASSDGFFSTDTQYF.